This T cell receptor beta chain is from a study of cytomegalovirus exposure and HLA in healthy donors. This clone was recorded once. The antigen remains unidentified. The CDR3 runs 14 residues. The germline gives CDR1 KGHSH, CDR2 LQKENI. V dropped 1 base and J dropped 3 bases, with 8 bases sitting between them. The PCR had 60 Vbeta and 13 Jbeta primers. Measured with immunoSEQ multiplex PCR; TCRdb has only the in-frame clones, and not every one. This table holds 120,000 or so clones, roughly 66% found once. Study outcomes and limitations: TCR beta chains numbering 164 were designated cytomegalovirus-associated. Accurate prediction of most subjects' HLA-A and HLA-B alleles from TCR beta sequences was reported. As a later analysis revealed, the rate of TCR association differed by HLA locus, with DRB1 most and HLA-C fewest.

Sequences were obtained from PBMCs. The V call is TRBV18, the J call TRBJ2-3, with D hard to call. The TCR sequence derives from a man in his late teens or twenties in good health and CMV-seronegative. CDR3 bases: TGTGCCAGCTCACCACAATCCAAAACAGATACGCAGTATTTT. Residues: CASSPQSKTDTQYF.